The 13 T cell receptor beta chains below were found in one sample sequenced in a study of cytomegalovirus exposure and HLA in healthy donors (dated by TCRdb to about 2017). Libraries came from the immunoSEQ multiplex PCR assay. For the multiplex PCR, a mixture combining 60 forward primers for TCR Vbeta segments and 13 reverse primers for TCR Jbeta segments was used. TCRdb holds this immuneACCESS table with in-frame rearrangements only. Some clones are missing; in checked studies, unresolved V genes explain under half, and the rest has no known cause. The table for this sample lists roughly 100,000 clones; around 67% of them were counted only once. The ten largest clones capture more than 3% of the sample. Specimen: PBMCs. The source is a woman aged 45-65 years in good health and CMV-seronegative.

This chain connects TRBV7-9 to TRBJ2-2; D not resolved. The CDR3 runs 15 residues. The V gene's germline CDR1 is SEHNR and CDR2 FQNEAQ (reference sequence). V gave up 2 bases and J gave up 0 bases, with 7 bases separating them. In nucleotides, the CDR3 is TGTGCCAGCAGCTTAAAAACAGCGAACACCGGGGAGCTGTTTTTT. It yields the protein CASSLKTANTGELFF. The variable domain in full, completed from reference TRBV7-9 and TRBJ2-2, reads DTGVSQNPRHKITKRGQNVTFRCDPISEHNRLYWYRQTLGQGPEFLTYFQNEAQLEKSRLLSDRFSAERPKGSFSTLEIQRTEQGDSAMYLCASSLKTANTGELFFGEGSRLTVL.

Details on this clone: The junction differs from germline at one of its ends, possibly a read error. The gene calls are TRBV11-3 and TRBJ2-7; TRBD2 aligns across 9 bases. The CDR3 loop spans 15 amino acids. Germline V lookup: CDR1 SGHNT, CDR2 YENEEA. The CDR3 spells CASSLHSGSSYEQYF. In nucleotides, the CDR3 is TGTGCCAGTAGCTTACATAGCGGGAGCTCCTACGAGCAGTACTTC.

This rearrangement joins TRBV9 to TRBJ2-1, with 7 bases matching TRBD1. This CDR3 region has 15 residues. Germline assignment: CDR1 SGDLS and CDR2 YYNGEE. The junction had 8 bases not matched to a gene; V was cut back by 1 base and J by 7 bases. Here the CDR3 reads CASSVRPGGENEQFF. DNA of the CDR3: TGTGCCAGCAGCGTACGTCCAGGGGGAGAGAATGAGCAGTTCTTC.

V and J are TRBV5-1 and TRBJ2-2; 12 nucleotides agree with TRBD1. After removal of 0 bases from V and 6 bases from J, the junction contained 3 bases not matched to a gene. Germline assignment: CDR1 SGHRS and CDR2 YFSETQ. CDR3 length: 16 amino acids. The CDR3 sequence is CASSLAGTGGSGELFF. The CDR3 bases are TGCGCCAGCAGCTTGGCTGGGACAGGGGGCTCCGGGGAGCTGTTTTTT. The complete variable domain, with remaining parts taken from reference TRBV5-1 and TRBJ2-2, reads KAGVTQTPRYLIKTRGQQVTLSCSPISGHRSVSWYQQTPGQGLQFLFEYFSETQRNKGNFPGRFSGRQFSNSRSEMNVSTLELGDSALYLCASSLAGTGGSGELFFGEGSRLTVL.

This clone was seen a few times. The rearrangement uses TRBV7-2 and TRBJ1-2, with 8 nucleotides matching TRBD1. The germline V gene encodes CDR1 SGHTA and CDR2 FQGNSA. The CDR3 sequence is 15 residues long. J lost 5 bases, V lost 1 base, and 6 bases had no gene match. The CDR3 DNA reads TGTGCCAGCAGCTTAGGTGGACAGGGCACGTATGGCTACACCTTC. This gives the protein CASSLGGQGTYGYTF. The full variable domain, rest sourced from reference TRBV7-2 and TRBJ1-2, is GAGVSQSPSNKVTEKGKDVELRCDPISGHTALYWYRQSLGQGLEFLIYFQGNSAPDKSGLPSDRFSAERTGGSVSTLTIQRTQQEDSAVYLCASSLGGQGTYGYTFGSGTRLTVV.

This chain links TRBV6-5 with TRBJ2-7, with a tentative D call TRBD1 (6 bases). Trimming cost V 6 bases and J 2 bases, with 17 bases left between them. The CDR3 spans 15 residues. Germline V gives CDR1 MNHEY, CDR2 SVGAGI. CDR3 sequence: CASRPQGNGPYEQYF. Here the CDR3 DNA reads TGTGCCAGCAGGCCACAGGGCAACGGACCCTACGAGCAGTACTTC.

There are a few counts of this clone. The chain recombines TRBV29-1 with TRBJ2-3; TRBD2 matches at 11 bases. CDR3 length: 15 amino acids. The V gene end was trimmed by 6 bases and the J gene end by 3 bases; junction bases not matched to a gene: 8. The V gene's germline CDR1 is SQVTM and CDR2 ANQGSEA. The CDR3 sequence: CSVPTSSGRTDTQYF. CDR3 in DNA: TGCAGCGTACCCACCTCTAGCGGGAGGACAGATACGCAGTATTTT.

This clone was observed a handful of times. J is TRBJ2-2 and V is TRBV13; weak D call: TRBD2 (5 bases). The CDR3 length is 18 residues. In germline, CDR1 is PRHDT, CDR2 FYEKMQ (reference sequence). Trimming took 5 bases from V and 7 from J, leaving 26 bases between them. Here the CDR3 reads CASSRKPPGLRKGGELFF. CDR3 bases: TGTGCCAGCAGCCGAAAACCCCCCGGACTGCGAAAGGGCGGGGAGCTGTTTTTT.

The chain uses TRBV18 and TRBJ1-5; D not certain. The V gene lost 4 bases and the J gene lost 7 bases, with 14 bases spanning the gap. The V gene's germline CDR1 is KGHSH and CDR2 LQKENI. The CDR3 spans 14 residues. CDR3 sequence reads: CASSLGEIGQPQHF. Written as DNA, the CDR3 is TGTGCCAGCTCACTCGGTGAAATCGGGCAGCCCCAGCATTTT.

This rearrangement joins TRBV9 to TRBJ2-1, with D possibly TRBD2 on 6 matching bases. Germline CDR1 reads SGDLS; CDR2 reads YYNGEE. CDR3 length equals 14 residues. V was shortened by 0 bases and J by 4 bases, with 8 bases between the two germline ends. The CDR3 bases are TGTGCCAGCAGCGTAGGGGGACTTTACAATGAGCAGTTCTTC. Translation: CASSVGGLYNEQFF.

The sample holds a few counts of this clone. The rearrangement uses TRBV27 and TRBJ2-5; the match to TRBD1 covers 8 bases. Per the germline V gene, CDR1 is MNHEY and CDR2 is SMNVEV (reference sequence). V shed 5 bases and J 7 bases; nucleotides not matched to a gene: 9. The CDR3 covers 14 residues. The CDR3 DNA reads as TGTGCCAGCAGTCATCAGGGGGCGCGGGGGACCCAGTACTTC. Protein: CASSHQGARGTQYF.

CDR3 nucleotide sequence: TGTGCCATCAGTTCTGACAGGGCCCCCTCCTACGAGCAGTACTTC. This gives the protein CAISSDRAPSYEQYF. This sequence joins TRBV10-3 and TRBJ2-7; 7 nucleotides match TRBD1. V dropped 5 bases and J dropped 0; count of bases not matched to a gene: 7. This CDR3 is 15 amino acids long. Germline assignment: CDR1 ENHRY and CDR2 SYGVKD.

In its sample, this clone was seen once. The V and J genes are TRBV5-1 and TRBJ2-6; TRBD1 matches at 8 bases. In germline, CDR1 is SGHRS, CDR2 YFSETQ. There are 18 residues in the CDR3. The V and J ends lost 0 bases and 0 bases, in that order; junction bases with no gene match: 5. Here the CDR3 DNA reads TGCGCCAGCAGCTTGGTGCCAGGGGGCAGCTCTGGGGCCAACGTCCTGACTTTC. Translation gives CASSLVPGGSSGANVLTF.